A single sample gave rise to the 20 T cell receptor beta chains below, sequenced in a study of shared clonotypes between healthy human individuals. The protocol was immunoSEQ multiplex PCR, while the TCRdb copy is restricted to in-frame clones and leaves out a portion. Of a few million clones listed, more than 80% are singletons. The material sequenced was naive CD4+ T cells sorted from blood. Stated subset: CD45RA+ positively selected. These TCRs come from a man aged 18 to 29 in good health.

The CDR3 protein is CASSVRTSGTYNEQFF. CDR3 DNA: TGTGCCAGCAGCGTAAGGACTAGCGGAACCTACAATGAGCAGTTCTTC. The chain recombines TRBV9 with TRBJ2-1, with TRBD2 matching over 10 bases. The germline V gene has CDR1 SGDLS and CDR2 YYNGEE. The CDR3 is 16 amino acids. With V trimmed by 1 base and J by 2 bases, 3 bases remained unmatched.

The chain combines TRBV19 with TRBJ2-3; 7 bases are shared with TRBD2. V dropped 3 bases and J dropped 6; count of bases not matched to a gene: 9. Looked up from germline, CDR1 is LNHDA and CDR2 is SQIVND (reference sequence). This CDR3 contains 15 residues. The CDR3 nucleotides read TGTGCCAGTAGTATGCTGGCTAGCGGACGCGATACGCAGTATTTT. Amino acids: CASSMLASGRDTQYF. The variable domain in full, with the rest retrieved from reference TRBV19 and TRBJ2-3, is DGGITQSPKYLFRKEGQNVTLSCEQNLNHDAMYWYRQDPGQGLRLIYYSQIVNDFQKGDIAEGYSVSREKKESFPLTVTSAQKNPTAFYLCASSMLASGRDTQYFGPGTRLTVL.

The J gene is TRBJ2-2, the V gene TRBV7-8; possibly TRBD1 for D (6 bases). The germline gives CDR1 SGHVS, CDR2 FQNEAQ. Deletions cut 2 bases from V and 2 bases from J, with 9 bases between. The CDR3 has 15 amino acids. The CDR3 DNA reads as TGTGCCAGCAGCTTAATGGGACATAACACCGGGGAGCTGTTTTTT. This encodes CASSLMGHNTGELFF.

This chain joins TRBV18 and TRBJ2-7, with D perhaps given as TRBD1 or TRBD2 (5 bases each). Deletions cut 0 bases from V and 0 bases from J, with 15 bases between. Germline CDR1 reads KGHSH; CDR2 reads LQKENI. The CDR3 sequence is 17 residues long. This chain's CDR3 is CASSPPEAGPRSYEQYF. The CDR3 DNA follows: TGTGCCAGCTCACCACCGGAGGCAGGGCCCCGCTCCTACGAGCAGTACTTC.

V gene TRBV10-3 combines with J gene TRBJ2-2; 9 bases agree with TRBD1. This CDR3 is 15 amino acids long. CDR1 is ENHRY, CDR2 SYGVKD, per germline. V gave up 6 bases and J gave up 1 base; unmatched junction bases: 3. This CDR3 is CAIREDRGNTGELFF. In DNA, the CDR3 is TGTGCCATCAGGGAGGACAGGGGGAACACCGGGGAGCTGTTTTTT.

This rearrangement joins TRBV19 to TRBJ2-3; D is perhaps TRBD1 (5 bases). Trimming removed 10 bases from V and 4 bases from J, with 18 bases in between. Germline values: CDR1 LNHDA, CDR2 SQIVND (reference sequence). There are 14 residues in the CDR3. CDR3 in DNA: TGTGCCACAAAAAAACAGGCCGGTCCAGATACGCAGTATTTT. Residues: CATKKQAGPDTQYF. Looking up the rest from reference TRBV19 and TRBJ2-3 gives the full variable domain: DGGITQSPKYLFRKEGQNVTLSCEQNLNHDAMYWYRQDPGQGLRLIYYSQIVNDFQKGDIAEGYSVSREKKESFPLTVTSAQKNPTAFYLCATKKQAGPDTQYFGPGTRLTVL.

The chain is built from TRBV10-3 and TRBJ2-1; 11 nucleotides align to TRBD2. CDR1 and CDR2 (germline): ENHRY, SYGVKD. This CDR3 region has 16 residues. V was clipped by 3 bases and J by 7 bases; unmatched bases: 8. The CDR3 sequence: CAISEGTSGKRNEQFF. In DNA form, the CDR3 reads TGTGCCATCAGTGAAGGGACTAGCGGTAAAAGGAATGAGCAGTTCTTC.

The chain couples TRBV6-5 to TRBJ2-2; a weak D match, TRBD1 (5 bases). This CDR3 comprises 13 residues. Trimming took 2 bases from V and 6 from J, leaving 7 bases between them. Germline CDR1 reads MNHEY; CDR2 reads SVGAGI. The CDR3: CASSYRGSGELFF. Here the CDR3 DNA reads TGTGCCAGCAGTTACAGGGGATCCGGGGAGCTGTTTTTT.

The CDR3 sequence: CATSRDDGTFSTDTQYF. The CDR3 DNA is TGTGCCACCAGCAGAGATGACGGGACCTTCAGTACGGATACGCAGTATTTT. The genes are TRBV15 and TRBJ2-3, with D possibly called TRBD1 or TRBD2 (5 bases each). Per the germline V gene, CDR1 is LNHNV and CDR2 is YYDKDF (reference sequence). V shed 0 bases and J shed 6 bases, with 19 bases lying between them. This CDR3 region has 17 residues. Using reference TRBV15 and TRBJ2-3 for the parts outside the CDR3, the full variable domain is DAMVIQNPRYQVTQFGKPVTLSCSQTLNHNVMYWYQQKSSQAPKLLFHYYDKDFNNEADTPDNFQSRRPNTSFCFLDIRSPGLGDTAMYLCATSRDDGTFSTDTQYFGPGTRLTVL.

This sequence joins TRBV5-6 and TRBJ1-2; 8 bases are shared with TRBD1. Looked up from germline, CDR1 is SGHDT and CDR2 is YYEEEE. The ends lost 7 bases at V and 6 bases at J; junction bases unmatched: 11. This CDR3 spans 14 amino acids. CDR3 in amino acids: CASYLTGESNGYTF. The CDR3 DNA is TGTGCCAGCTACCTGACAGGGGAAAGCAATGGCTACACCTTC.

V usage is TRBV30 and J usage is TRBJ2-3; D not certain. Trimming left V 2 bases short and J 4 bases short, with 10 bases between. Per the germline V gene, CDR1 is GTSNPN and CDR2 is SVGIG (reference sequence). The length of the CDR3 is 13 residues. CDR3 amino acids: CAWSFALADTQYF. The CDR3 DNA follows: TGTGCCTGGAGTTTCGCATTGGCAGATACGCAGTATTTT.

The chain employs TRBV19 and TRBJ1-5, with 12 bases fitting TRBD1. The V gene's germline CDR1 is LNHDA and CDR2 SQIVND (reference sequence). This CDR3 spans 16 amino acids. V lost 5 bases, J lost 7 bases, and 9 bases stayed unmatched. This CDR3 is CASSFNPGTGGQPQHF. In nucleotides, the CDR3 is TGTGCCAGTAGTTTCAACCCCGGGACAGGGGGCCAGCCCCAGCATTTT.

J is TRBJ2-7 and V is TRBV7-2; the match to TRBD2 covers 11 bases. The CDR3 has 16 residues. The germline V gene has CDR1 SGHTA and CDR2 FQGNSA. V lost 3 bases, J lost 3 bases, and 7 bases stayed unmatched. The CDR3 nucleotides are TGTGCCAGCAGCTTCTCGGGACTAGCGGCGAACTACGAGCAGTACTTC. It translates to CASSFSGLAANYEQYF.

This clone turned up a few times. J is TRBJ1-5 and V is TRBV30; possibly TRBD1 for D (5 bases). V lost 3 bases and J lost 7, with 16 bases in between. The CDR3 is 14 amino acids. Germline V gene sequence: CDR1 GTSNPN, CDR2 SVGIG (reference sequence). Written as DNA, the CDR3 is TGTGCCTGGAGCGGCGCAGGGATGGTGCAGCCCCAGCATTTT. Encoded protein: CAWSGAGMVQPQHF.

This sequence joins TRBV6-5 and TRBJ2-4, with 8 positions matching TRBD1. The junction had 3 bases not matched to a gene; V was cut back by 0 bases and J by 8 bases. The CDR3 is 14 amino acids. Germline CDR1 MNHEY, CDR2 SVGAGI. CDR3 nucleotides: TGTGCCAGCAGTTACTCGGCACAGGGGGACATTCAGTACTTC. It codes for CASSYSAQGDIQYF.

The chain recombines TRBV7-6 with TRBJ2-7, with D tentatively TRBD2 (5 bases). Between the trimmed V and J ends, which lost 3 bases and 4 bases, there was a span of 16 bases. Germline CDR1 reads SGHVS; CDR2 reads FNYEAQ. This CDR3 has 15 residues. CDR3 nucleotide sequence: TGTGCCAGCAGCTTGACTCCCGGGGAGTCTTACGAGCAGTACTTC. As protein: CASSLTPGESYEQYF.

There are a few counts of this clone. The CDR3 nucleotides read TGTGCCTGGAGTGTACCTGGGCTGGACCACACTGAAGCTTTCTTT. Its protein is CAWSVPGLDHTEAFF. This chain links TRBV30 with TRBJ1-1; D remains unclear. Trimming shortened V by 0 bases and J by 3 bases, and 14 bases separated the two germline ends. CDR3 length: 15 amino acids. CDR1 GTSNPN and CDR2 SVGIG come from the germline V gene (reference sequence).

CDR3: CASSAPLAGGIELFF. Here the CDR3 DNA reads TGTGCCAGCAGTGCCCCGCTAGCGGGAGGTATTGAGCTGTTTTTT. This chain uses TRBV27 with TRBJ2-2; 11 nucleotides agree with TRBD2. This CDR3 contains 15 residues. Losses at the gene ends were 5 bases for V and 11 bases for J; bases not matched to a gene: 10. Germline-derived CDR1 and CDR2 are MNHEY and SMNVEV (reference sequence).

J is TRBJ2-4 and V is TRBV5-1; 9 bases align to TRBD2. J lost 15 bases, V lost 4 bases, and 8 bases had no gene match. In germline, CDR1 is SGHRS, CDR2 YFSETQ. The CDR3 runs 12 residues. The CDR3 region has the DNA TGCGCCAGCAGCCCCGGCGGGGGGGAAAGGTACTTC. Its protein product is CASSPGGGERYF.

The chain couples TRBV6-6 to TRBJ2-3; 8 nucleotides match TRBD1. V trimming: 6 bases; J trimming: 2 bases; junction bases outside the gene matches: 7. This CDR3 spans 15 amino acids. Germline CDR1 reads MNHNY; CDR2 reads SVGAGI (reference sequence). Here the CDR3 DNA reads TGTGCCAGCAGCTACAGGGGGAGTTTCACAGATACGCAGTATTTT. Translated: CASSYRGSFTDTQYF.